This T cell receptor (beta chain) was obtained from a study of cytomegalovirus exposure and HLA in healthy donors. This CDR3 contains 15 residues. Germline-derived CDR1 and CDR2 are LGHNA and YSLEER. V was clipped by 4 bases and J by 5 bases, with 15 bases between them. The PCR made use of 60 Vbeta and 13 Jbeta primers. Here immunoSEQ multiplex PCR was the method, and the copy in TCRdb shows in-frame clones only, minus some. The profile shows under 150,000 clones, 65% to 85% of them singletons. The sample was PBMCs. The chain couples TRBV4-3 to TRBJ2-1; a weak D match, TRBD2 (6 bases). The TCR was taken from a male donor in good health and CMV-seronegative. In nucleotides, the CDR3 is TGCGCCAGCAGCCCCCTTCATGGCGGGGACAATGAGCAGTTCTTC. It is translated as CASSPLHGGDNEQFF.